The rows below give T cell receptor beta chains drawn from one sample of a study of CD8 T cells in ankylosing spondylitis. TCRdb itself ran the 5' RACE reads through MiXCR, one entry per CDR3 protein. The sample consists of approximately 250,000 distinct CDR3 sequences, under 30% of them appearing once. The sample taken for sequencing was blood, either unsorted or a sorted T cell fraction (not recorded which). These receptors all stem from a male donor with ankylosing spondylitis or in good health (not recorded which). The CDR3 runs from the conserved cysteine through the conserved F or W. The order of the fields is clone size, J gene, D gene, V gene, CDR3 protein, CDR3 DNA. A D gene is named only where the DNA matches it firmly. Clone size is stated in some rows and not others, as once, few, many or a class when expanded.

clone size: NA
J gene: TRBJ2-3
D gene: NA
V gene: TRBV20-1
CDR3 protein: CSAQKPSTSTDTQYF
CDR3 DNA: TGCAGTGCCCAAAAGCCCTCGACTTCCACAGATACGCAGTATTTT

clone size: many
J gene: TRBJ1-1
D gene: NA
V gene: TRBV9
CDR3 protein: CASSVGPGGTEAFF
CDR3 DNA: TGTGCCAGCAGCGTAGGCCCGGGGGGCACTGAAGCTTTCTTT

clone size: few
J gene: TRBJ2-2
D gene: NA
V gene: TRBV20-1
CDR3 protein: CSAIGTFLTGELFF
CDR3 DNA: TGCAGTGCTATAGGGACATTTCTCACCGGGGAGCTGTTTTTT

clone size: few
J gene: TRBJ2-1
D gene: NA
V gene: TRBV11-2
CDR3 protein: CASMGGPSFNEQFF
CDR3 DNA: TGTGCCAGCATGGGCGGGCCCTCCTTCAATGAGCAGTTCTTC

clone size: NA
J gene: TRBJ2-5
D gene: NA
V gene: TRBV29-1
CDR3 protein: CSVEIGRQETQYF
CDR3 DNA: TGCAGCGTTGAGATTGGCAGACAAGAGACCCAGTACTTC

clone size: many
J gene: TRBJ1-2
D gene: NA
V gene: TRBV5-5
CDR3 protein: CASSSGYGYTF
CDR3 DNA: TGTGCCAGCAGCTCGGGTTATGGCTACACCTTC

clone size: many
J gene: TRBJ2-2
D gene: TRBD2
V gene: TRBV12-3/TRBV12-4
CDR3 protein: CASRKRGWTTGELFF
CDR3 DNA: TGTGCCAGCAGAAAGCGGGGGTGGACCACCGGGGAGCTGTTTTTT

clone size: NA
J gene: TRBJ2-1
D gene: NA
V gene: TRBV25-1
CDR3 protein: CASSGTGGNEQFF
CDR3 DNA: TGTGCCAGCAGTGGCACAGGAGGAAATGAGCAGTTCTTC

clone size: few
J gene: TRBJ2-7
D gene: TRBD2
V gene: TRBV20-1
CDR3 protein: CSASGGGPPYEQYF
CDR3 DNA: TGCAGTGCTAGCGGGGGGGGCCCTCCCTACGAGCAGTACTTC

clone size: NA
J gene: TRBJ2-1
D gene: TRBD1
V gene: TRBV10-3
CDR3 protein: CATLDMGDSYNEQFF
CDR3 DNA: TGTGCCACCCTAGACATGGGGGACAGCTACAATGAGCAGTTCTTC